These 2 T cell receptor beta chains were all obtained from the same sample, sequenced in a study of radiation and T cells in renal cell carcinoma. The data were produced by immunoSEQ multiplex PCR, yet TCRdb's version contains in-frame clones alone and is incomplete. The data hold fewer than 200,000 clones, with about 87% observed a single time. As to time point: blood 4 weeks post-SBRT, at nephrectomy. Treatment denoted: 15 Gy SBRT to primary tumor, nephrectomy 4 weeks later. The specimen comprised blood, sampled from a patient whose treatment included radiotherapy and nephrectomy. These receptors were taken from a woman in her fifties or sixties with renal cell carcinoma.

This clone appeared once. The rearrangement joins TRBV7-8 to TRBJ1-5; a weak D match, TRBD1 (6 bases). The germline V and J ends were trimmed by 3 bases and 3 bases, with 12 bases remaining between them. There are 15 residues in the CDR3. Germline-derived CDR1 and CDR2 are SGHVS and FQNEAQ. CDR3 DNA: TGTGCCAGCAGCTTGACGGACAGATACAATCAGCCCCAGCATTTT. Protein: CASSLTDRYNQPQHF. Looking up the rest from reference TRBV7-8 and TRBJ1-5 gives the full variable domain: GAGVSQSPRYKVAKRGQDVALRCDPISGHVSLFWYQQALGQGPEFLTYFQNEAQLDKSGLPSDRFFAERPEGSVSTLKIQRTQQEDSAVYLCASSLTDRYNQPQHFGDGTRLSIL.

The table lists this clone with a few counts. The J gene is TRBJ1-5, the V gene TRBV30; D gene uncertain. This CDR3 region has 13 residues. Looked up from germline, CDR1 is GTSNPN and CDR2 is SVGIG (reference sequence). Trimming took 0 bases from V and 5 from J, leaving 8 bases between them. CDR3 bases: TGTGCCTGGAGTGTCGGAAAAGATCAGCCCCAGCATTTT. Amino acid sequence: CAWSVGKDQPQHF.